These T cell receptor beta chains were read from a single sample in a study of T cell responses to AZD1222 COVID-19 vaccine. The protocol was immunoSEQ multiplex PCR, while the TCRdb copy is restricted to in-frame clones and leaves out a portion. The sample includes roughly 170,000 clones, about 90% of them seen just once. Sequencing was performed on peripheral blood, taken on day 0 of AZD1222 vaccination. The receptor set was obtained from an adult in good health. The CDR3 runs from the conserved cysteine through the conserved F or W.

v_gene,len,CDR3aa
TRBV7-2,14,CASSPGTGYQPQHF
TRBV13,17,CASSLFQAVNIPDTQYF
TRBV27,14,CASGLEGGGQPQHF
TRBV11-3,15,CASSPFDRPYNEQFF
TRBV6-5,14,CASSAARGGYTIYF
TRBV13,18,CASSSLKSPVRHYYEQYF
TRBV6-5,15,CASSYSTGSNQPQHF
TRBV29-1,13,CSVWDTSNTEAFF
TRBV7-8,16,CASSLEVAGSTDTQYF
TRBV9,14,CASSPRQGAGELFF
TRBV21-1,14,CASSKDPRRNEQYF
TRBV6-5,15,CASSLQFWNTGELFF
TRBV28,14,CASRPSGVAYEQYF
TRBV6-5,15,CASSYSIPGTYEQYF
TRBV7-8,13,CASSLVGGEGYTF
TRBV12-5,14,CASGLGTDTDTQYF
TRBV11-2,15,CASSLEPSSNQPQHF